Each of the 11 T cell receptor beta chains below was sequenced from the same sample in a study of cytomegalovirus exposure and HLA in healthy donors (dated by TCRdb to about 2017). The library was prepared using the immunoSEQ multiplex PCR assay. The multiplex PCR relied on a mix of 60 forward primers for TCR Vbeta segments and 13 reverse primers for TCR Jbeta segments. Held by TCRdb, this immuneACCESS table contains in-frame sequences only and omits some clones. Under half of the omission traces to an unresolved V gene where checked; the cause of the rest is unknown. In this sample the table shows 200,000 or so clones, 65% to 85% of which occur a single time. The top ten hold roughly 0.098% of the sample. Sequenced: PBMCs. The receptors stem from a boy aged 2 to 10 in good health and CMV-seronegative.

This chain joins TRBV6-5 and TRBJ1-1; no firm D call. The V gene's germline CDR1 is MNHEY and CDR2 SVGAGI. V was shortened by 0 bases and J by 6 bases, with 8 bases between the two germline ends. The CDR3 contains 13 residues. This CDR3 is CASSYSIRAEAFF. The DNA of the CDR3 is TGTGCCAGCAGTTACTCGATCCGGGCTGAAGCTTTCTTT.

This clone has only a few counts. The chain has TRBV11-1 and TRBJ1-6; the D is unclear. This CDR3 has 13 amino acids. V gave up 1 base and J gave up 7 bases, with 5 bases separating them. CDR1 is SGHAT, CDR2 FQDESV, per germline (reference sequence). The CDR3 protein is CASSLDWNSPLHF. The CDR3 nucleotides read TGTGCCAGCAGCTTAGACTGGAATTCACCCCTCCACTTT.

The gene calls are TRBV19 and TRBJ2-7; D may be TRBD1 (5 bases). The germline gives CDR1 LNHDA, CDR2 SQIVND (reference sequence). V was pared by 3 bases and J by 0 bases, with 12 bases between. The CDR3 loop spans 15 amino acids. CDR3 amino acids: CASSMGQGFSYEQYF. The CDR3 DNA reads TGTGCCAGTAGTATGGGGCAGGGTTTCTCCTACGAGCAGTACTTC.

The V gene is TRBV4-2, the J gene TRBJ1-6, with TRBD1 matching over 7 bases. This CDR3 contains 15 residues. With 4 bases clipped from V and 6 bases from J, the junction kept 6 bases outside the gene matches. CDR1 and CDR2 from the germline V gene are LGHNA and YNFKEQ. Written as DNA, the CDR3 is TGTGCCAGCAGCCGTGTGGGACAGAGTAATTCACCCCTCCACTTT. Amino acids: CASSRVGQSNSPLHF.

This clone was picked up one time. The rearrangement joins TRBV7-3 to TRBJ1-1; the match to TRBD1 covers 8 bases. Germline CDR1 is SGHTA and CDR2 is FQGTGA. The V and J ends lost 5 bases and 1 base, in that order; junction bases with no gene match: 9. This CDR3 is 16 amino acids long. Here the CDR3 DNA reads TGTGCCAGCAGCCAATCCCCAGGGGGCAAGAACACTGAAGCTTTCTTT. This gives the protein CASSQSPGGKNTEAFF.

This chain joins TRBV2 and TRBJ1-6; possibly TRBD1 for D (6 bases). The germline V gene has CDR1 SNHLY and CDR2 FYNNEI. The germline V and J ends were trimmed by 1 base and 4 bases, with 11 bases remaining between them. The CDR3 totals 16 residues. The CDR3 coding sequence is TGTGCCAGCAGTGAAGACCCTCAGGGGTATAATTCACCCCTCCACTTT. Translation: CASSEDPQGYNSPLHF.

The rearrangement joins TRBV6-1 to TRBJ1-2; D gene unclear. CDR3 size: 14 residues. V shed 0 bases and J shed 3 bases, with 8 bases lying between them. Germline V CDR1 and CDR2: MNHNS, SASEGT. The CDR3: CASSEASGYYGYTF. The CDR3 DNA sequence: TGTGCCAGCAGTGAAGCCTCGGGGTACTATGGCTACACCTTC.

V and J are TRBV5-4 and TRBJ2-5; 14 nucleotides agree with TRBD2. The CDR3 sequence is 16 residues long. V lost 4 bases and J lost 5; bases outside the gene matches: 7. Germline-derived CDR1 and CDR2 are SGHNT and YYREEE (reference sequence). CDR3 region: CASSLGLAGGRETQYF. The CDR3 DNA reads TGTGCCAGCAGCCTAGGACTAGCGGGGGGACGGGAGACCCAGTACTTC.

This chain uses TRBV29-1 with TRBJ1-1, with 11 positions matching TRBD1. Losses at the gene ends were 6 bases for V and 10 bases for J; bases not matched to a gene: 7. There are 12 residues in the CDR3. CDR1 and CDR2 from the germline V gene are SQVTM and ANQGSEA. In DNA form, the CDR3 reads TGCAGCGTGCTCCGGGACAGGGGGGGAGCTTTCTTT. Its protein is CSVLRDRGGAFF.

The rearrangement uses TRBV12-5 and TRBJ2-7, with 8 bases that match TRBD2. V trimming: 2 bases; J trimming: 4 bases; junction bases outside the gene matches: 10. Germline CDR1 is LGHNT and CDR2 is FRNRAP. The length of the CDR3 is 16 residues. CDR3 sequence reads: CASGLRLGLDGYEQYF. The CDR3 nucleotides read TGTGCTAGTGGTTTGCGTCTGGGACTAGATGGATACGAGCAGTACTTC.

This clone was recorded once. The CDR3 region is CASRQQNSNTEAFF. The CDR3 region has the DNA TGTGCCAGCAGACAACAGAACTCGAACACTGAAGCTTTCTTT. The chain uses TRBV5-5 and TRBJ1-1, with D unresolved. Germline CDR1 reads SGHKS; CDR2 reads YYEKEE (reference sequence). V was clipped by 5 bases and J by 1 base, with 12 bases between them. The CDR3 runs to 14 residues.